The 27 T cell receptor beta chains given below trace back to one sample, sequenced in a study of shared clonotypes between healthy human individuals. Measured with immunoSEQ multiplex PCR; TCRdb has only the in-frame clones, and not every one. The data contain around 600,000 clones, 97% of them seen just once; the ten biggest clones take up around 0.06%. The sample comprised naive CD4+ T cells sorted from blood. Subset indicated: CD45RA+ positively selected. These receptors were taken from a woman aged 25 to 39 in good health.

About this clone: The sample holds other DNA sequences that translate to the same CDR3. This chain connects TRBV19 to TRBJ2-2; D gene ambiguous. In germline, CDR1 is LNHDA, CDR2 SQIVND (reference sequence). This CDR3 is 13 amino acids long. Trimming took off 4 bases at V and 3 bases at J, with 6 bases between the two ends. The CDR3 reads CASSSQDTGELFF. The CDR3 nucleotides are TGTGCCAGTAGTAGTCAAGACACCGGGGAGCTGTTTTTT.

The CDR3 sequence is CARALAGVRSGTDTQYF. The CDR3 region has the DNA TGTGCCAGGGCACTAGCGGGAGTTAGGTCGGGCACAGATACGCAGTATTTT. This chain uses TRBV7-6 with TRBJ2-3, with 11 bases fitting TRBD2. The CDR3 consists of 17 residues. Germline V gene data show CDR1 as SGHVS and CDR2 as FNYEAQ. The J segment lost 1 base and the V segment lost 9 bases, leaving 12 bases of the junction unmatched.

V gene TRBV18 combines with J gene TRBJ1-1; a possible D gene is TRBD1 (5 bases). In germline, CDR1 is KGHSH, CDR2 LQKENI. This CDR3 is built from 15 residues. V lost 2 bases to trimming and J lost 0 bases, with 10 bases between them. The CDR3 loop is CASSPTTAVNTEAFF. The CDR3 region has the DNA TGTGCCAGCTCACCAACGACAGCTGTGAACACTGAAGCTTTCTTT. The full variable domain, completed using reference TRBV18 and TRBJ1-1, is NAGVMQNPRHLVRRRGQEARLRCSPMKGHSHVYWYRQLPEEGLKFMVYLQKENIIDESGMPKERFSAEFPKEGPSILRIQQVVRGDSAAYFCASSPTTAVNTEAFFGQGTRLTVV.

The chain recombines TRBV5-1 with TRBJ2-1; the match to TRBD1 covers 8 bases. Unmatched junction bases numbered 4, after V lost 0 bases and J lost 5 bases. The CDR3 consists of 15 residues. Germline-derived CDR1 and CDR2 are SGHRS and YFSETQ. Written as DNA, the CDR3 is TGCGCCAGCAGCTTGGGACAGGGGTTCGACAATGAGCAGTTCTTC. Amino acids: CASSLGQGFDNEQFF.

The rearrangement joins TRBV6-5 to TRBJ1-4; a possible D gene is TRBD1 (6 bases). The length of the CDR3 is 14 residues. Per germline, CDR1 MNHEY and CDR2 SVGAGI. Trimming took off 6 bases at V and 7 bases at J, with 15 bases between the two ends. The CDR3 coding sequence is TGTGCCAGCAGGCTACAGGGAAGGGGTGAAAAACTGTTTTTT. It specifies CASRLQGRGEKLFF.

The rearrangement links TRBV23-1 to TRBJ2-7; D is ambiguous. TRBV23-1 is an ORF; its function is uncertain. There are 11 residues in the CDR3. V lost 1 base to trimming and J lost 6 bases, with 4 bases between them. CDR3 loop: CASSQWAEQYF. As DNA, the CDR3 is TGCGCCAGCAGTCAATGGGCCGAGCAGTACTTC.

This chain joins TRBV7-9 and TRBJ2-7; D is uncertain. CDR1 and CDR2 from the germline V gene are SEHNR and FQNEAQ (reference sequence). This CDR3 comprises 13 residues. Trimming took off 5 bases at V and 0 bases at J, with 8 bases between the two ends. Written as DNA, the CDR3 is TGTGCCAGCAGCACAATAAGCTCCTACGAGCAGTACTTC. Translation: CASSTISSYEQYF.

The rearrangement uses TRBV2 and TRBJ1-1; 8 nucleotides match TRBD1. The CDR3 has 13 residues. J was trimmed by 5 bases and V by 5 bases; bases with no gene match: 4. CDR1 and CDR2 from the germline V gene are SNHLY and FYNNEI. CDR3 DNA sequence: TGTGCCAGCAGTCTACAGGGGGAAACTGAAGCTTTCTTT. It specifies CASSLQGETEAFF.

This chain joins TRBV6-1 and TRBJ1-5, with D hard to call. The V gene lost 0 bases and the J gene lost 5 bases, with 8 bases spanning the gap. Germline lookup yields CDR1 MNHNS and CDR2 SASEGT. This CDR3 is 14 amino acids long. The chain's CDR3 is CASSEASEYQPQHF. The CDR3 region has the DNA TGTGCCAGCAGTGAAGCGTCGGAGTATCAGCCCCAGCATTTT.

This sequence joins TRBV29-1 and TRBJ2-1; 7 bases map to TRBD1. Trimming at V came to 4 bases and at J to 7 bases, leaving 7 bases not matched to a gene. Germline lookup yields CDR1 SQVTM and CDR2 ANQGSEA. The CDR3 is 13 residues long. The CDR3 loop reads CSVAETGRNEQFF. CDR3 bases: TGCAGCGTTGCCGAGACAGGGCGAAATGAGCAGTTCTTC.

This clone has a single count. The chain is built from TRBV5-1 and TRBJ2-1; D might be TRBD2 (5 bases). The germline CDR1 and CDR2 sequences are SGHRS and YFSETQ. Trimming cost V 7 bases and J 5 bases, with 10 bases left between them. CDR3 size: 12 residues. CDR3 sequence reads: CASSSGDNEQFF. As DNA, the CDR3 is TGCGCCAGCTCAAGCGGAGACAATGAGCAGTTCTTC.

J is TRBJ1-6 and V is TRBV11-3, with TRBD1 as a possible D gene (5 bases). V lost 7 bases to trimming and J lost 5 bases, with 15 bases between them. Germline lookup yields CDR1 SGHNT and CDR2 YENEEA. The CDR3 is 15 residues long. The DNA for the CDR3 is TGTGCCAGCACGGTGCGGGCGGGGGATAATTCACCCCTCCACTTT. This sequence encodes CASTVRAGDNSPLHF.

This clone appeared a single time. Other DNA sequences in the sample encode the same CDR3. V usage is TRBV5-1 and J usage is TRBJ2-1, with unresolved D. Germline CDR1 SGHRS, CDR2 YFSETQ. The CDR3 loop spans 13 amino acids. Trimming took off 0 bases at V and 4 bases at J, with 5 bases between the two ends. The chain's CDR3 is CASSLAQYNEQFF. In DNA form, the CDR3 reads TGCGCCAGCAGCTTGGCCCAGTACAATGAGCAGTTCTTC.

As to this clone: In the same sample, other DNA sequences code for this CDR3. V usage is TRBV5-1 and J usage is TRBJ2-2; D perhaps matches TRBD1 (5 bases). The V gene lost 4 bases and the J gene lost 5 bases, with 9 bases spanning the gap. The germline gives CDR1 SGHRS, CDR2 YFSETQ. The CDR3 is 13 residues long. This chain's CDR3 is CASSLQGTGELFF. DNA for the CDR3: TGCGCCAGCAGCCTGCAGGGTACCGGGGAGCTGTTTTTT.

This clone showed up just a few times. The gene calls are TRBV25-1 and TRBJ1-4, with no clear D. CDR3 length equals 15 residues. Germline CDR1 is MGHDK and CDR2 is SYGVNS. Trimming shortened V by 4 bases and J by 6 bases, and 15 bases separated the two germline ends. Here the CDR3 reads CASSGRPHTDEKLFF. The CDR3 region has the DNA TGTGCCAGCAGTGGCAGGCCTCATACCGATGAAAAACTGTTTTTT.

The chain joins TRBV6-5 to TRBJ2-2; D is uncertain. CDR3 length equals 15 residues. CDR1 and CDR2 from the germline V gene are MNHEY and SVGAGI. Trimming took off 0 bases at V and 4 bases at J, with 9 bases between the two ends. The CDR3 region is CASSYSGISTGELFF. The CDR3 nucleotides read TGTGCCAGCAGTTACTCAGGGATTAGCACCGGGGAGCTGTTTTTT.

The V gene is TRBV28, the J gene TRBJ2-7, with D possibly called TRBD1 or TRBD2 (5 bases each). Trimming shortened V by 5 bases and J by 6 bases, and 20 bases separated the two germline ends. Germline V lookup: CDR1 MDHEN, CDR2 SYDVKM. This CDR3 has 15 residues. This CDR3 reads CASSRSGTFLREQYF. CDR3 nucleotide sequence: TGTGCCAGCAGTCGATCCGGGACCTTTTTACGCGAGCAGTACTTC.

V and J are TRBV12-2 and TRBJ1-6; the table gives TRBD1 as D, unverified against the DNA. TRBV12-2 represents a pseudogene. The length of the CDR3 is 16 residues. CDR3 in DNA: TGTGCAAGTCGCTTAAGGGGGCAGTTTCTTAATTCACCCCTCCACTTT. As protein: CASRLRGQFLNSPLHF.

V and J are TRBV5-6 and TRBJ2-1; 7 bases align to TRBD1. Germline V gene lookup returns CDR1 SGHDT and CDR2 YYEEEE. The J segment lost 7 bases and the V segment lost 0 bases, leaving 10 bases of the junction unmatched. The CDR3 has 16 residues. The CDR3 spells CASSLAGTEVTNEQFF. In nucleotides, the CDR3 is TGTGCCAGCAGCTTGGCCGGGACAGAGGTAACGAATGAGCAGTTCTTC. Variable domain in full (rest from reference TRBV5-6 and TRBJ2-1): DAGVTQSPTHLIKTRGQQVTLRCSPKSGHDTVSWYQQALGQGPQFIFQYYEEEERQRGNFPDRFSGHQFPNYSSELNVNALLLGDSALYLCASSLAGTEVTNEQFFGPGTRLTVL.

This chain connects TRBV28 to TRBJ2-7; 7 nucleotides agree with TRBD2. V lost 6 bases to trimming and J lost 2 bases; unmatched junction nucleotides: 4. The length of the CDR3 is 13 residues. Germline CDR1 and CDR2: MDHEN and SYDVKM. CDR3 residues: CASRGRVPYEQYF. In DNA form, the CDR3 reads TGTGCCAGCAGGGGGAGGGTACCCTACGAGCAGTACTTC.

The CDR3 DNA follows: TGTGCCCGTGGGGCGAGCACAGATACGCAGTATTTT. It yields the protein CARGASTDTQYF. The gene calls are TRBV30 and TRBJ2-3; a possible D gene is TRBD1 (5 bases). The CDR3 is made up of 12 amino acids. Trimming left V 8 bases short and J 0 bases short, with 9 bases between. Per germline, CDR1 GTSNPN and CDR2 SVGIG (reference sequence).

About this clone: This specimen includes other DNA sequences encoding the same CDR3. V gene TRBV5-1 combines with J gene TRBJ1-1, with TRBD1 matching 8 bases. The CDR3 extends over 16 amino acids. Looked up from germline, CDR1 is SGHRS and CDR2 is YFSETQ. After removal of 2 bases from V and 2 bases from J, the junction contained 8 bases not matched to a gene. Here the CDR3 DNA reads TGCGCCAGCAGCTTAGCCCGGGACAGGCTAAACACTGAAGCTTTCTTT. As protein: CASSLARDRLNTEAFF.

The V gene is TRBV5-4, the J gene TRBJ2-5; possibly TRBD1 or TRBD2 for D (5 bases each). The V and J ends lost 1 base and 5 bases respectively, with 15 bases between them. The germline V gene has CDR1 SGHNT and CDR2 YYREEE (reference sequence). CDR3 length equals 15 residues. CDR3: CASSLPGRRHETQYF. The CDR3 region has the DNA TGTGCCAGCAGCTTGCCAGGGAGACGGCACGAGACCCAGTACTTC.

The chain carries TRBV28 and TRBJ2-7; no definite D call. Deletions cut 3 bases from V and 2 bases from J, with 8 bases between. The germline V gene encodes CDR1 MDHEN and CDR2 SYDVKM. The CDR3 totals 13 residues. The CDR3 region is CASSFRATYEQYF. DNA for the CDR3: TGTGCCAGCAGTTTCCGGGCAACCTACGAGCAGTACTTC.

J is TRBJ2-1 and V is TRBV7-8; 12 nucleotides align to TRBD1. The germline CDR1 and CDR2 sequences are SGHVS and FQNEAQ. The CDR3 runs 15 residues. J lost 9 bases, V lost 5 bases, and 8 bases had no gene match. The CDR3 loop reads CASSPGGQGAGEQFF. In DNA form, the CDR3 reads TGTGCCAGCAGCCCTGGGGGACAGGGGGCAGGTGAGCAGTTCTTC.

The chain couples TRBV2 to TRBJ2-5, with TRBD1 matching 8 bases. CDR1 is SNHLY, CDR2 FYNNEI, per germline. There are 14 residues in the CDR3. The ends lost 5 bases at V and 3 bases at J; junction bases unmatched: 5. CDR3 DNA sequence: TGTGCCAGCAGTTCCGGACAGGGAGAAGAGACCCAGTACTTC. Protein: CASSSGQGEETQYF.

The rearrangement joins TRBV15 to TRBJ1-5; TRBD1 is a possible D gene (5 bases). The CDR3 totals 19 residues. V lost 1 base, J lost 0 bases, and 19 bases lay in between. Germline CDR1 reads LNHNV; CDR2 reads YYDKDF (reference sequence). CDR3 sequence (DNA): TGTGCCACCAGCAGAGGGCTCCGAGGAGGGGACGGTAGCAATCAGCCCCAGCATTTT. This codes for CATSRGLRGGDGSNQPQHF.